This entry features one T cell receptor beta chain sequence. The antigen is not known. At one boundary the junction diverges from the germline segment, which might be a read error. These data originate in a study of human T cells and chemical hapten exposure. In the study overall: The sensitizer, 2% DPC, was used on around 2 cm by around 2 cm of upper inner arm skin. Study-wide findings and caveats: Every donor had alopecia, and their immune response may therefore differ from healthy people's. PT1 expanded TCR numbers tracked positively with patch test score.

Time point meaning: patch test 3, about 24 weeks after DPC sensitization. Treatment noted: therapeutic diphenylcyclopropenone sensitization with weekly scalp DPC. Original analysis: A per-sample median of around 100,000 TCRs was observed, with a range of roughly 23,224 to 700,000. TCRdb recomputed calls from the RACE reads with MiXCR, one row per CDR3 protein. The V and J calls follow TCRdb's processing rather than the paper's. The sample includes roughly 84,000 distinct CDR3 sequences, approximately 10% seen only once; the top ten take around 3.6%. CDR1 SGHTA and CDR2 FQGTGA come from the germline V gene. The CDR3 is made up of 11 amino acids.

This specimen was whole blood, taken in connection with sensitization to the hapten diphenylcyclopropenone (DPC). The gene calls are TRBV7-3 and TRBJ2-7; unclear D gene. The receptor's source is a woman between 45 and 60 years old with alopecia areata. Some clones in this sample may be carry-over from other donors' samples. The DNA of the CDR3 is TGTGCCAGCAGCTACTACTACGGGCAGTACTTC. Its protein is CASSYYYGQYF.